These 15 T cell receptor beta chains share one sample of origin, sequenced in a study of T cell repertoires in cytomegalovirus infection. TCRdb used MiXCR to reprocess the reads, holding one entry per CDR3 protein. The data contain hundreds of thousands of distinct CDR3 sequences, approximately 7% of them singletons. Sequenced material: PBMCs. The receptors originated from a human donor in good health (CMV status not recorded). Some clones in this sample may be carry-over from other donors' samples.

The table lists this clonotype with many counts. CDR3 protein: CAINSLTTDTQYF. The CDR3 coding sequence is TGTGCCATCAACAGCCTTACCACAGATACGCAGTATTTT. The rearrangement uses TRBV10-3 and TRBJ2-3; the D is unclear. Trimming left V 7 bases short and J 2 bases short, with 10 bases between. The CDR3 is 13 amino acids. CDR1 is ENHRY, CDR2 SYGVKD, per germline.

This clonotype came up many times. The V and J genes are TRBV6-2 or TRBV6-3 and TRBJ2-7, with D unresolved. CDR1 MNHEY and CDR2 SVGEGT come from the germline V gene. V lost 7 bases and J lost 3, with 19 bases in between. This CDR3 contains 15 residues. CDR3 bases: TGTGCCAGCAAACTTAACCGAGGCGTATACTACGAGCAGTACTTC. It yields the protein CASKLNRGVYYEQYF.

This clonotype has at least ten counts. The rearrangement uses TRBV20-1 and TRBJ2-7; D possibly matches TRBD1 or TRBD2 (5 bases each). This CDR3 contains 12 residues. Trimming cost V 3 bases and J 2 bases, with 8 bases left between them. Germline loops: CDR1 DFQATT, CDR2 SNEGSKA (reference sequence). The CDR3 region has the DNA TGCAGTGCTAGCGGGGACCCCTACGAGCAGTACTTC. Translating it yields CSASGDPYEQYF.

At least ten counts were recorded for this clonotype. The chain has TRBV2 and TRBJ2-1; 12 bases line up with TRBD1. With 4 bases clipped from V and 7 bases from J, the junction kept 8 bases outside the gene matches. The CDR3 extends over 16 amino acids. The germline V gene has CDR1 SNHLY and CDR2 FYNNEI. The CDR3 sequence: CASSVNPGQGANEQFF. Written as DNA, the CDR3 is TGTGCCAGCAGTGTAAATCCGGGACAGGGGGCGAATGAGCAGTTCTTC.

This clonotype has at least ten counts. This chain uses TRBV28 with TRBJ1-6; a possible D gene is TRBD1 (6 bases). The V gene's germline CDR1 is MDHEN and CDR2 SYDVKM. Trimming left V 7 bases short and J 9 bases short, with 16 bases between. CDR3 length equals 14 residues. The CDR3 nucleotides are TGTGCCAGCATTACCGGGGGCGCGGTTTCACCCCTCCACTTT. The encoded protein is CASITGGAVSPLHF.

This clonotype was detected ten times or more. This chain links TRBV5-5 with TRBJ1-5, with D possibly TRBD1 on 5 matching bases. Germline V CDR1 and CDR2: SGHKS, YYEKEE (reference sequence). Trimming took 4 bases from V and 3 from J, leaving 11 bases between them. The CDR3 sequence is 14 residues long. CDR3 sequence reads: CASSVQGSNQPQHF. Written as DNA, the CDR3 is TGTGCCAGCAGCGTCCAGGGTTCCAATCAGCCCCAGCATTTT.

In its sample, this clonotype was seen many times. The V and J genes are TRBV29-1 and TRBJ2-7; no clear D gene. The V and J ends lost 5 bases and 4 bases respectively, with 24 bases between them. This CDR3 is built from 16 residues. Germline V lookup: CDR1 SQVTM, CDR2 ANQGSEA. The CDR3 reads CSVRSTMGFGVYEQYF. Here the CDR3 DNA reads TGCAGCGTTCGAAGTACGATGGGGTTCGGTGTTTACGAGCAGTACTTC.

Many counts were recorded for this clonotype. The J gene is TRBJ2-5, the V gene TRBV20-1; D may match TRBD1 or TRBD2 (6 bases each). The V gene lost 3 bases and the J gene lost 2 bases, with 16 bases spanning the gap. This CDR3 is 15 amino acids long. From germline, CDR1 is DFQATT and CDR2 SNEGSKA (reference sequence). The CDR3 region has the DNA TGCAGTGCTAGTCCTGGGACGGGGGCGCAAGAGACCCAGTACTTC. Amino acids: CSASPGTGAQETQYF.

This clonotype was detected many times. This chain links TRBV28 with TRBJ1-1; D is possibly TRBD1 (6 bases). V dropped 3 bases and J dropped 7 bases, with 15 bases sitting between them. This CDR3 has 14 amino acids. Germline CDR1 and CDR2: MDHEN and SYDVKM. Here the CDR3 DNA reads TGTGCCAGCAGTTTGATCGGGGGGGCGGGTGAAGCTTTCTTT. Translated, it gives CASSLIGGAGEAFF.

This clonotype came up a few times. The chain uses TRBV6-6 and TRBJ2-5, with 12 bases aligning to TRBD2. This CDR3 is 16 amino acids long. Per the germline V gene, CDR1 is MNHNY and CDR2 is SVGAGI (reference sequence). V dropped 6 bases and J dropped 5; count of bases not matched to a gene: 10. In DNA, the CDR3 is TGTGCCAGCAGCCGCAGACTAGCGGGGGAGGCTGAGACCCAGTACTTC. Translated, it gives CASSRRLAGEAETQYF.

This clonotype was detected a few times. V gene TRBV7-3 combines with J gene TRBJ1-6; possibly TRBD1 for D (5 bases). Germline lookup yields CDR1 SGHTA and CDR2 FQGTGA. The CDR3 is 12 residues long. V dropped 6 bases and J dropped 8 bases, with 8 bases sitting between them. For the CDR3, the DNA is TGTGCCAGCAGTCCAGGGCATTCACCCCTCCACTTT. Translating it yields CASSPGHSPLHF.

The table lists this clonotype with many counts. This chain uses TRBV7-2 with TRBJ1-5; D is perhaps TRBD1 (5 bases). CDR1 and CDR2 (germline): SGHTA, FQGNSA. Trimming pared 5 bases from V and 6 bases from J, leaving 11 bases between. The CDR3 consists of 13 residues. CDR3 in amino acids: CASSLNGGQPQHF. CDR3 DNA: TGTGCCAGCAGCCTAAACGGGGGTCAGCCCCAGCATTTT.

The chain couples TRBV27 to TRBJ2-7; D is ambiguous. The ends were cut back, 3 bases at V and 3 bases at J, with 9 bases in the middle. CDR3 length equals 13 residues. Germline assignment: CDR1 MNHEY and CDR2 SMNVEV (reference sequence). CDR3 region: CASSFLTGYEQYF. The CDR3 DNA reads TGTGCCAGCAGTTTTCTGACCGGCTACGAGCAGTACTTC.

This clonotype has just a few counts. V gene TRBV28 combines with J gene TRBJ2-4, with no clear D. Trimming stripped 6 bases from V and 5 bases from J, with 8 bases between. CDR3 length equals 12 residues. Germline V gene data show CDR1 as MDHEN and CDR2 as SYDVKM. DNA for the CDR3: TGTGCCAGCAGCCAGGTCCAAAACATTCAGTACTTC. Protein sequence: CASSQVQNIQYF. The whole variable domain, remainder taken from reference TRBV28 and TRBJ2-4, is DVKVTQSSRYLVKRTGEKVFLECVQDMDHENMFWYRQDPGLGLRLIYFSYDVKMKEKGDIPEGYSVSREKKERFSLILESASTNQTSMYLCASSQVQNIQYFGAGTRLSVL.

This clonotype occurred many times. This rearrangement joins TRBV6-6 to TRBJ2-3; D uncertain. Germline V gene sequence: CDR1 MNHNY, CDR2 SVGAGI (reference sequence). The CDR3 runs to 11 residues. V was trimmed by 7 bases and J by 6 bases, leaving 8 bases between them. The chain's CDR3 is CASTSRDTQYF. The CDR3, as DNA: TGTGCCAGCACTTCCAGGGATACGCAGTATTTT.